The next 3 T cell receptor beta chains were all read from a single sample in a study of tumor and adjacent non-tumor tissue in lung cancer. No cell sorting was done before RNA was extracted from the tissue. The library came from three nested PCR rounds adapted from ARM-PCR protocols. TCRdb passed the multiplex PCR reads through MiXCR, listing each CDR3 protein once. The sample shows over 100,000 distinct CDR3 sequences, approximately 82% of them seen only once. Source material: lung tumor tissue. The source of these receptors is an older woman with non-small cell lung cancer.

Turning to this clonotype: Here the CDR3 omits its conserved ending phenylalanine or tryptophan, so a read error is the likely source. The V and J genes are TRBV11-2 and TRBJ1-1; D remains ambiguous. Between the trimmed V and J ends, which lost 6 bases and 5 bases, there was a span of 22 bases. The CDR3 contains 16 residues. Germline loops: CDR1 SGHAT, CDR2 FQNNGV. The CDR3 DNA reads TGTGCCAGCAGTCCTGTGGAGTTTGGGTCGCGTACTGAAGCTTTCGTT. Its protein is CASSPVEFGSRTEAFV.

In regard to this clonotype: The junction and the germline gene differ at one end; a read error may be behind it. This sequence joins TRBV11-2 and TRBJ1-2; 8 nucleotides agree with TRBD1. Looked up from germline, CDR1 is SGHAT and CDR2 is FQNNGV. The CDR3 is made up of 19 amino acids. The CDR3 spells CANSADWTGTDEMSYGYTF. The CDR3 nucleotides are TGTGCCAACAGCGCAGACTGGACAGGGACAGATGAGATGTCCTATGGCTACACCTTC. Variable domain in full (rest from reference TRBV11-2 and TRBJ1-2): EAGVAQSPRYKIIEKRQSVAFWCNPISGHATLYWYQQILGQGPKLLIQFQNNGVVDDSQLPKDRFSAERLKGVDSTLKIQPAKLEDSAVYLCANSADWTGTDEMSYGYTFGSGTRLTVV.

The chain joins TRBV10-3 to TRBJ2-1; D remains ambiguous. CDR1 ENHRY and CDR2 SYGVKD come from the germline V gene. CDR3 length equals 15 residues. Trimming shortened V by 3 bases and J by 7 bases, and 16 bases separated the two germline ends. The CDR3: CAISETSDLQNEQFF. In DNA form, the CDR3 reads TGTGCCATCAGTGAAACCAGCGACTTGCAGAATGAGCAGTTCTTC.